This TCR beta chain was retrieved from a study of OX40 agonist ivuxolimab in advanced cancers. As for the study in general: With ivuxolimab, an agonistic anti-OX40 (CD134) antibody, patients were treated. Previous treatment with anti-PD-1, anti-PD-L1 or anti-CTLA-4 therapy was allowed; 30% to 50% had received some.

This clone was detected only once. Antigen: not known. Produced via immunoSEQ multiplex PCR; TCRdb's table is partial and in-frame only. The sample has some 70,000 clones; just over 85% are singletons. The CDR3 covers 14 residues. Trimming shortened V by 5 bases and J by 4 bases, and 14 bases separated the two germline ends. Germline V CDR1 and CDR2: SEHNR, FQNEAQ (reference sequence). The study, taken as a whole, reports: Part of the nonresponder group also had normalized T-cell clonal expansion that was low.

Here the sequenced sample was CD4+ or CD8+ T cells sorted from blood, taken in a trial of the OX40 agonist ivuxolimab. The chain carries TRBV7-9 and TRBJ2-5; the D gene is possibly TRBD1 (5 bases). The receptor was derived from an adult with an advanced solid tumor such as melanoma, head and neck, liver or kidney cancer. CDR3 region: CASSLSQVGETQYF. CDR3 DNA sequence: TGTGCCAGCAGCCTTTCACAGGTGGGAGAGACCCAGTACTTC.